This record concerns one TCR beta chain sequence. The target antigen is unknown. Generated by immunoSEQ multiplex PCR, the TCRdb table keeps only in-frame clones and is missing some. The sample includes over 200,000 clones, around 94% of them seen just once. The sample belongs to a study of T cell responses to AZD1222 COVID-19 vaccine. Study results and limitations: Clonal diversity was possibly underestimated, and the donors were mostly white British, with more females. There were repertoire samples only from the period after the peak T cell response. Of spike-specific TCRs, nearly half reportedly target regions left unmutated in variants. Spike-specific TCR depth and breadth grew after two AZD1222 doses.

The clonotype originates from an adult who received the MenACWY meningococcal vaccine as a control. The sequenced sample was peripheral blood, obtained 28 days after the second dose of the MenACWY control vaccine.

The CDR3 bases are TGTGCCAGCGCTAGCGGGGGACCCACAGATACGCAGTATTTT. Residues: CASASGGPTDTQYF. The chain couples TRBV9 to TRBJ2-3; 10 bases map to TRBD2. Unmatched junction bases numbered 4, after V lost 7 bases and J lost 2 bases. The V gene's germline CDR1 is SGDLS and CDR2 YYNGEE. The CDR3 contains 14 residues.